The sample holds one count of the clone carrying this TCR beta chain. Its matching antigen is unknown. The entry originates in a study of cytomegalovirus exposure and HLA in healthy donors. It was with 60 Vbeta and 13 Jbeta primers that the PCR ran. The table came from immunoSEQ multiplex PCR; TCRdb's copy has only in-frame clones and leaves some out. Of approximately 200,000 clones in the sample, roughly four fifths were seen once. Study outcomes and limitations: A later analysis found TCR association rates differed by HLA locus, highest for DRB1 and lowest for HLA-C. Common viral pathogens (according to a later analysis) appeared linked to several of the most significant clusters. CMV serostatus was the only immune exposure information that was available. Among TCR sequences, most were rare, though some public TCRs appeared in many donors.

Germline V CDR1 and CDR2: SGHAT, FQNNGV. After removal of 6 bases from V and 3 bases from J, the junction contained 7 bases not matched to a gene. CDR3 length: 15 residues. The receptor was isolated from a woman under 30 in good health and CMV-seropositive. The chain carries TRBV11-2 and TRBJ1-2; TRBD1 agrees at 10 bases. Sequencing input: PBMCs. CDR3 region: CASRPPGQGYYGYTF. The CDR3 DNA follows: TGTGCCAGCAGACCTCCGGGACAGGGGTACTATGGCTACACCTTC.